This record looks at one T cell receptor (beta chain) sequence and its context. What it recognizes is unknown. The CDR3 sequence is 14 residues long. The V end lost 7 bases, the J end lost 2 bases, and 14 bases lay between the germline ends. Looked up from germline, CDR1 is LNHDA and CDR2 is SQIVND (reference sequence). These data belong to a study of PD-1 blockade in mismatch repair-deficient tumors. Study-wide background: Patients had about eleven mismatch repair-deficient cancer types and were previously treated and progressing.

PCR or immunohistochemistry showed mismatch repair deficiency in every enrolled patient. Three pembrolizumab responders had their TCRs sequenced. Overall study results and limits: Tumor-resident clones, often undetectable pretreatment in blood, expanded then contracted after pembrolizumab.

Profiled with immunoSEQ multiplex PCR; TCRdb holds only in-frame clones, not every one. This sample yields 80,000 to 100,000 clones, of which 81% are seen a single time; 2.5% to 3% belongs to the top ten. This TCR was recovered from an adult with mismatch repair-deficient cancer. The sample in question was peripheral blood, obtained 12 weeks after starting pembrolizumab. The genes are TRBV19 and TRBJ1-2; no reliable D call. This CDR3 reads CASTPSAKNYGYTF. The CDR3 DNA reads as TGTGCCAGTACCCCCAGCGCCAAAAACTATGGCTACACCTTC.